This TCR beta chain stems from a study of cytomegalovirus exposure and HLA in healthy donors. Study conclusions and caveats: Serostatus for CMV was the only available immune exposure information. A link between a missense DCLRE1C variant and TCR beta V- and J-gene trimming emerged from a later analysis. Most TCRs appeared rarely, but some public TCRs recurred in many donors.

It was healthy bone marrow donors who served as donors. PCR primers comprised 60 Vbeta and 13 Jbeta primers. The repertoire was sequenced with immunoSEQ multiplex PCR; TCRdb's copy has only in-frame clones and lacks some. The repertoire holds 150,000 to 200,000 clones, with around 85% as singletons. J gave up 4 bases and V 6 bases, and 6 bases lay outside the gene matches. This CDR3 has 14 amino acids. In germline, CDR1 is LNHDA, CDR2 SQIVND (reference sequence). Worth noting for this clone: Antigen unknown.

The gene calls are TRBV19 and TRBJ2-5; 9 bases fit TRBD1. Sample: PBMCs. This clonotype originated in a man younger than 30 in good health and CMV-seronegative. Here the CDR3 reads CASSPDRGRETQYF. CDR3 in DNA: TGTGCCAGTAGCCCCGACAGGGGGAGAGAGACCCAGTACTTC.